A single sample gave rise to the 11 T cell receptor beta chains below, sequenced in a study of T cells in tumors after PD-1 blockade. Documented time point: first of two pre-therapy site-matched biopsies two to three months apart. Some clones are missing from TCRdb's copy, which holds only in-frame ones; the method was immunoSEQ multiplex PCR. The profile shows approximately 4,300 clones, 73% of them singletons. The sequencing here drew on tumor tissue, taken before anti-PD-1 treatment. These receptors originate from a human donor with basal cell carcinoma.

The rearrangement joins TRBV6-5 to TRBJ2-7; D possibly uses TRBD1 or TRBD2 (5 bases each). CDR3 length: 14 amino acids. The V and J ends lost 2 bases and 7 bases respectively, with 15 bases between them. The germline V gene encodes CDR1 MNHEY and CDR2 SVGAGI. CDR3 sequence reads: CASSYNGGSGEQYF. The CDR3 nucleotides read TGTGCCAGCAGTTACAATGGGGGTTCCGGGGAGCAGTACTTC.

This clone is labeled as medium-sized. This rearrangement joins TRBV7-8 to TRBJ2-2; 8 bases line up with TRBD1. Germline V gives CDR1 SGHVS, CDR2 FQNEAQ. This CDR3 region has 15 residues. The trim removed 7 bases at V and 1 base at J, leaving 5 bases unmatched. CDR3: CASTAGTGNTGELFF. The CDR3 DNA follows: TGTGCCAGCACCGCCGGGACAGGGAACACCGGGGAGCTGTTTTTT.

This clone was detected only once. The genes are TRBV11-3 and TRBJ2-5, with D uncertain. This CDR3 comprises 13 residues. Germline assignment: CDR1 SGHNT and CDR2 YENEEA. The ends were cut back, 3 bases at V and 4 bases at J, with 9 bases in the middle. The CDR3 here is CASSFSSGETQYF. The CDR3, as DNA: TGTGCCAGCAGCTTTTCCTCCGGAGAGACCCAGTACTTC.

This chain joins TRBV4-1 and TRBJ2-1; D is perhaps TRBD2 (6 bases). This CDR3 contains 14 residues. The germline gives CDR1 MGHRA, CDR2 YSYEKL. The V and J ends lost 5 bases and 5 bases respectively, with 13 bases between them. The CDR3 nucleotides are TGCGCCAGCAGCGGCCGGGACTTGCACAATGAGCAGTTCTTC. As protein: CASSGRDLHNEQFF.

The CDR3 bases are TGTGCCAGCAGCCTCCGGGACAGGTTATACAATGAGCAGTTCTTC. As protein: CASSLRDRLYNEQFF. The V call is TRBV5-6, the J call TRBJ2-1; 8 nucleotides align to TRBD1. The germline CDR1 and CDR2 sequences are SGHDT and YYEEEE. This CDR3 spans 15 amino acids. J gave up 4 bases and V 4 bases, and 7 bases lay outside the gene matches.

The chain recombines TRBV9 with TRBJ1-1, with 8 bases aligning to TRBD1. The junction had 3 bases not matched to a gene; V was cut back by 4 bases and J by 4 bases. Germline V CDR1 and CDR2: SGDLS, YYNGEE. The CDR3 length is 13 residues. CDR3 nucleotides: TGTGCCAGCAGCAAGACAGGGGTCACTGAAGCTTTCTTT. It specifies CASSKTGVTEAFF.

This chain links TRBV5-6 with TRBJ1-1; D unclear. The CDR3 is 13 amino acids. Germline loops: CDR1 SGHDT, CDR2 YYEEEE. Between the trimmed V and J ends, which lost 0 bases and 4 bases, there was a span of 7 bases. The CDR3 reads CASSLGAGTEAFF. CDR3 in DNA: TGTGCCAGCAGCTTGGGGGCCGGCACTGAAGCTTTCTTT.

The rearrangement uses TRBV4-1 and TRBJ1-4, with TRBD1 matching 9 bases. The CDR3 is 16 residues long. The V gene's germline CDR1 is MGHRA and CDR2 YSYEKL. Germline trimming cut 1 base from V and 2 bases from J; bases unmatched to any gene: 2. The CDR3: CASSQVDRGTNEKLFF. The CDR3 DNA reads as TGCGCCAGCAGCCAAGTGGACAGGGGTACTAATGAAAAACTGTTTTTT.

The rearrangement joins TRBV18 to TRBJ1-1, with 8 positions matching TRBD1. The J segment lost 0 bases and the V segment lost 4 bases, leaving 16 bases of the junction unmatched. CDR3 length: 19 amino acids. In germline, CDR1 is KGHSH, CDR2 LQKENI. The CDR3 loop reads CASSRAQQGVIGMNTEAFF. CDR3 sequence (DNA): TGTGCCAGCTCACGGGCCCAACAGGGGGTTATAGGCATGAACACTGAAGCTTTCTTT. Using reference TRBV18 and TRBJ1-1 for the parts outside the CDR3, the full variable domain is NAGVMQNPRHLVRRRGQEARLRCSPMKGHSHVYWYRQLPEEGLKFMVYLQKENIIDESGMPKERFSAEFPKEGPSILRIQQVVRGDSAAYFCASSRAQQGVIGMNTEAFFGQGTRLTVV.

V usage is TRBV18 and J usage is TRBJ2-7; 7 positions agree with TRBD2. V lost 2 bases to trimming and J lost 1 base; unmatched junction nucleotides: 8. Germline-derived CDR1 and CDR2 are KGHSH and LQKENI. The CDR3 runs 16 residues. CDR3 protein: CASSPTPGGGSYEQYF. The CDR3, as DNA: TGTGCCAGCTCACCAACCCCTGGGGGGGGATCCTACGAGCAGTACTTC. Complete variable domain (other parts from reference TRBV18 and TRBJ2-7): NAGVMQNPRHLVRRRGQEARLRCSPMKGHSHVYWYRQLPEEGLKFMVYLQKENIIDESGMPKERFSAEFPKEGPSILRIQQVVRGDSAAYFCASSPTPGGGSYEQYFGPGTRLTVT.

To note about this clone: At one of its ends the junction is not consistent with the germline gene, which may arise from a read error. Distinct nucleotide sequences in the sample also encode this CDR3. V usage is TRBV11-3 and J usage is TRBJ2-3; 8 nucleotides line up with TRBD2. Germline lookup yields CDR1 SGHNT and CDR2 YENEEA. This CDR3 is built from 17 residues. CDR3 coding DNA: TGCGCCAGCAGCTTACGGGGGGGGCCTATTCTTACAGATACGCAGTATTTT. Translated, it gives CASSLRGGPILTDTQYF.